The 10 T cell receptor beta chains in this list originate from one sample, sequenced in a study of cytomegalovirus exposure and HLA in healthy donors. 13 Jbeta primers and 60 Vbeta primers were used for the PCR. Profiling relied on immunoSEQ multiplex PCR, and the TCRdb table lists in-frame clones only, not all of them. Here the sample spans about 150,000 clones, 76% being singletons. Sequencing was done on a sample of PBMCs. Receptors were obtained from a man aged 35 to 55 in good health and CMV-seronegative.

The chain is built from TRBV2 and TRBJ2-4; perhaps TRBD1 as D (5 bases). This CDR3 has 15 residues. Germline V lookup: CDR1 SNHLY, CDR2 FYNNEI. The V and J ends lost 4 bases and 2 bases respectively, with 12 bases between them. This CDR3 reads CASSGGWDTKNIQYF. DNA of the CDR3: TGTGCCAGCAGTGGGGGCTGGGATACCAAAAACATTCAGTACTTC.

CDR3 in amino acids: CASSLDVGQGAQTQYF. For the CDR3, the DNA is TGTGCCAGCAGCTTGGACGTTGGACAGGGGGCGCAGACCCAGTACTTC. V gene TRBV5-4 combines with J gene TRBJ2-5; 11 nucleotides agree with TRBD1. The CDR3 consists of 16 residues. The V gene's germline CDR1 is SGHNT and CDR2 YYREEE (reference sequence). V lost 0 bases, J lost 6 bases, and 7 bases stayed unmatched.

The rearrangement links TRBV6-1 to TRBJ1-5; D is unclear. The germline CDR1 and CDR2 sequences are MNHNS and SASEGT. CDR3 size: 11 residues. V shed 4 bases and J shed 6 bases, with 4 bases lying between them. CDR3 residues: CASSGGQPQHF. The CDR3, as DNA: TGTGCCAGCAGTGGAGGTCAGCCCCAGCATTTT.

The chain employs TRBV6-1 and TRBJ1-6; no reliable D call. V lost 1 base, J lost 10 bases, and 5 bases lay in between. Germline CDR1 MNHNS, CDR2 SASEGT. This CDR3 contains 12 residues. CDR3 bases: TGTGCCAGCAGTGAAGACAGATCACCCCTCCACTTT. It specifies CASSEDRSPLHF.

The V call is TRBV19, the J call TRBJ2-1; 13 nucleotides align to TRBD2. The length of the CDR3 is 16 residues. V shed 4 bases, J shed 9 bases, and the junction held 9 bases outside the gene matches. Germline-derived CDR1 and CDR2 are LNHDA and SQIVND (reference sequence). This CDR3 is CASSSPLAGGPREQFF. The CDR3 DNA is TGTGCCAGTAGTAGCCCACTAGCGGGGGGGCCGCGTGAGCAGTTCTTC.

The chain's CDR3 is CASRVGLAGDDTQYF. The CDR3 DNA reads TGTGCCAGCAGAGTTGGACTAGCGGGAGACGATACGCAGTATTTT. V gene TRBV28 combines with J gene TRBJ2-3; 13 nucleotides match TRBD2. Germline V gene data show CDR1 as MDHEN and CDR2 as SYDVKM. This CDR3 spans 15 amino acids. V shed 6 bases and J 6 bases; nucleotides not matched to a gene: 6.

The J gene is TRBJ2-1, the V gene TRBV7-9; D perhaps matches TRBD1 (5 bases). V was pared by 5 bases and J by 5 bases, with 22 bases between. The V gene's germline CDR1 is SEHNR and CDR2 FQNEAQ (reference sequence). This CDR3 comprises 17 residues. CDR3 region: CASSRRQSVGPHNEQFF. CDR3 sequence (DNA): TGTGCCAGCAGCCGGAGACAGTCCGTAGGACCCCACAATGAGCAGTTCTTC.

This clone was recorded once. The chain joins TRBV4-2 to TRBJ2-3; perhaps TRBD2 as D (7 bases). The CDR3 extends over 16 amino acids. From germline, CDR1 is LGHNA and CDR2 YNFKEQ. Trimming removed 3 bases from V and 6 bases from J, with 19 bases in between. The DNA of the CDR3 is TGTGCCAGCAGCCACCCCCAGGCGGGGGCTGGGGATACGCAGTATTTT. Amino acid sequence: CASSHPQAGAGDTQYF.

This clone has just a few counts. The V and J genes are TRBV6-4 and TRBJ2-4; unclear D gene. The CDR3 has 12 residues. V shed 8 bases and J shed 10 bases, with 15 bases lying between them. Germline assignment: CDR1 MRHNA and CDR2 SNTAGT. CDR3 amino acids: CASPRISRIQYF. The CDR3 DNA reads TGTGCCAGCCCCAGGATCTCTCGTATTCAGTACTTC.

The chain is built from TRBV28 and TRBJ2-3, with TRBD2 matching 11 bases. The CDR3 covers 16 residues. Germline V gene data show CDR1 as MDHEN and CDR2 as SYDVKM. Trimming took 5 bases from V and 3 from J; bases not matched to a gene: 7. CDR3 nucleotide sequence: TGTGCCAGCAGTGCCCCCAGGACTAGCGGGACAGATACGCAGTATTTT. Translation: CASSAPRTSGTDTQYF.